One sample yielded the 13 T cell receptor beta chains listed below, sequenced in a study of blood T cell repertoires in COVID-19 (dated by TCRdb to about 2020). The library was prepared using the immunoSEQ multiplex PCR assay. TCRdb retrieved this table from immuneACCESS and kept in-frame rearrangements only. Not all clones are present; in checked studies, unresolved V genes account for under half, and no reason is known for the remainder. In this sample the table shows almost 80,000 clones, roughly four fifths of which occur a single time. 30% to 45% of the sample is taken by the ten largest. The specimen was peripheral blood. These receptor sequences come from a woman aged 70-85 years with acute or convalescent COVID-19.

This clone appeared a few times. The J gene is TRBJ1-5, the V gene TRBV6-5; weak D call: TRBD1 (6 bases). With 6 bases removed from V and 2 bases from J, the gap between germline ends came to 14 bases. Germline lookup yields CDR1 MNHEY and CDR2 SVGAGI. The CDR3 is made up of 15 amino acids. The CDR3 region has the DNA TGTGCCAGCAGATCCGGACAGTACGGCAATCAGCCCCAGCATTTT. Translated: CASRSGQYGNQPQHF.

The chain links TRBV2 to TRBJ2-7; D might be TRBD1 (5 bases). Trimming left V 6 bases short and J 5 bases short, with 17 bases between. Germline assignment: CDR1 SNHLY and CDR2 FYNNEI. This CDR3 has 14 residues. CDR3 loop: CASRERQSYDEQYF. CDR3 sequence (DNA): TGTGCCAGCAGGGAACGACAGTCCTACGACGAGCAGTACTTC.

The chain joins TRBV7-9 to TRBJ2-2, with D possibly being TRBD1 (5 bases). In germline, CDR1 is SEHNR, CDR2 FQNEAQ (reference sequence). The length of the CDR3 is 14 residues. With 3 bases removed from V and 6 bases from J, the gap between germline ends came to 11 bases. DNA of the CDR3: TGTGCCAGCAGCTTTGCAGGGTTGGCCGGGGAGCTGTTTTTT. It specifies CASSFAGLAGELFF.

CDR3 DNA sequence: TGTGCCAGCAGCTCGGGGACGGGACTAGCATGGTACTTC. Translating gives CASSSGTGLAWYF. The chain has TRBV5-6 and TRBJ2-7; TRBD2 matches 9 bases. V shed 3 bases, J shed 12 bases, and the junction held 10 bases outside the gene matches. The CDR3 is made up of 13 amino acids. Germline V lookup: CDR1 SGHDT, CDR2 YYEEEE.

The rearrangement links TRBV7-2 to TRBJ1-6; 7 bases align to TRBD1. CDR1 and CDR2 from the germline V gene are SGHTA and FQGNSA. J lost 9 bases, V lost 5 bases, and 10 bases had no gene match. This CDR3 contains 15 residues. CDR3: CASSAVTGSGSPLHF. The CDR3, as DNA: TGTGCCAGCAGCGCCGTGACAGGGTCTGGTTCACCCCTCCACTTT.

The gene calls are TRBV10-3 and TRBJ1-1; 10 bases fit TRBD1. The V segment lost 1 base and the J segment 9 bases; nucleotides outside the gene matches: 11. CDR3 length equals 16 residues. Germline lookup yields CDR1 ENHRY and CDR2 SYGVKD. CDR3 nucleotides: TGTGCCATCAGTGAGTTTGGCCCCCGACAGGGGGCGAAAGCTTTCTTT. As protein: CAISEFGPRQGAKAFF.

The chain has TRBV6-5 and TRBJ2-7; a weak D match, TRBD1 (6 bases). Trimming stripped 6 bases from V and 6 bases from J, with 18 bases between. Germline V CDR1 and CDR2: MNHEY, SVGAGI. The CDR3 length is 14 residues. The CDR3 here is CASSSQGRVREQYF. As DNA, the CDR3 is TGTGCCAGCAGCTCACAGGGCCGGGTACGCGAGCAGTACTTC.

V usage is TRBV30 and J usage is TRBJ1-2; 7 positions agree with TRBD1. Germline CDR1 reads GTSNPN; CDR2 reads SVGIG (reference sequence). The junction had 14 bases not matched to a gene; V was cut back by 3 bases and J by 7 bases. The CDR3 runs 15 residues. The CDR3 DNA sequence: TGTGCCTGGAGGGGACAGCCCCTCTTGTTCGGTGGCTACACCTTC. It codes for CAWRGQPLLFGGYTF.

The chain combines TRBV24-1 with TRBJ2-1, with 9 bases aligning to TRBD1. Germline CDR1 and CDR2: KGHDR and SFDVKD. V lost 4 bases, J lost 2 bases, and 5 bases stayed unmatched. This CDR3 has 16 amino acids. This chain's CDR3 is CATSEPGTGTYNEQFF. The CDR3 DNA reads as TGTGCCACCAGTGAGCCCGGGACAGGGACCTACAATGAGCAGTTCTTC.

Worth noting for this clone: A junction boundary mismatches the germline segment, possibly from a read error. The chain has TRBV5-6 and TRBJ1-4, with D uncertain. Germline V gives CDR1 SGHDT, CDR2 YYEEEE. The CDR3 consists of 13 residues. The CDR3 DNA sequence: TGTGCCAGCAGCTTGGGGTTTGTGGGCATAAGACTTTTT. Its translation: CASSLGFVGIRLF.

This chain joins TRBV9 and TRBJ2-1; the match to TRBD2 covers 7 bases. Germline V CDR1 and CDR2: SGDLS, YYNGEE. The CDR3 extends over 15 amino acids. Trimming took 4 bases from V and 6 from J; bases not matched to a gene: 10. Written as DNA, the CDR3 is TGTGCCAGCAGCCCCGCGGGAGTCCAGGGCAATGAGCAGTTCTTC. It codes for CASSPAGVQGNEQFF. The variable domain in full, completed from reference TRBV9 and TRBJ2-1, reads DSGVTQTPKHLITATGQRVTLRCSPRSGDLSVYWYQQSLDQGLQFLIQYYNGEERAKGNILERFSAQQFPDLHSELNLSSLELGDSALYFCASSPAGVQGNEQFFGPGTRLTVL.

V usage is TRBV6-5 and J usage is TRBJ2-3; tentative D call: TRBD1 (6 bases). Trimming pared 8 bases from V and 2 bases from J, leaving 11 bases between. The CDR3 is 13 amino acids. The germline V gene encodes CDR1 MNHEY and CDR2 SVGAGI. CDR3 loop: CASRQGLTDTQYF. The CDR3, as DNA: TGTGCCAGCCGGCAGGGGCTCACAGATACGCAGTATTTT.

V gene TRBV29-1 combines with J gene TRBJ2-2; D is possibly TRBD1 (6 bases). The ends were cut back, 5 bases at V and 6 bases at J, with 16 bases in the middle. CDR3 length: 14 residues. CDR1 and CDR2 from the germline V gene are SQVTM and ANQGSEA. The CDR3 spells CSVLIGQQAGELFF. DNA for the CDR3: TGCAGCGTTCTGATAGGACAGCAAGCCGGGGAGCTGTTTTTT.